These 25 T cell receptor beta chains share one sample of origin, sequenced in a study of cytomegalovirus exposure and HLA in healthy donors. The PCR used 60 Vbeta and 13 Jbeta primers. TCRdb's table, derived via immunoSEQ multiplex PCR, lists solely in-frame clones and lacks some. The sample lists more than 85,000 clones, roughly 70% occurring once. Sequenced material: PBMCs. Receptors originate from a man aged 35 to 55 in good health and CMV-seronegative.

The gene calls are TRBV6-5 and TRBJ1-1; 9 positions match TRBD1. The germline CDR1 and CDR2 sequences are MNHEY and SVGAGI. The J segment lost 2 bases and the V segment lost 8 bases, leaving 3 bases of the junction unmatched. The CDR3 is made up of 13 amino acids. CDR3 loop: CASGTGSNTEAFF. CDR3 sequence (DNA): TGTGCCAGCGGGACAGGGAGTAACACTGAAGCTTTCTTT.

This chain's CDR3 is CASRGPPGCPDEQYF. Here the CDR3 DNA reads TGTGCCAGCAGAGGACCACCAGGGTGTCCGGACGAGCAGTACTTC. V usage is TRBV11-3 and J usage is TRBJ2-7, with a weak D call TRBD1 (5 bases). V was cut by 6 bases and J by 5 bases, with 20 bases left in between. Looked up from germline, CDR1 is SGHNT and CDR2 is YENEEA. The length of the CDR3 is 15 residues.

The chain joins TRBV7-9 to TRBJ2-3, with TRBD1 identical over 8 bases. The CDR3 extends over 17 amino acids. The V and J ends lost 7 bases and 1 base, in that order; junction bases with no gene match: 13. Germline V gives CDR1 SEHNR, CDR2 FQNEAQ (reference sequence). The CDR3 DNA follows: TGTGCCAGCACCCAAAGGGCAGGGGGCATCGGCACAGATACGCAGTATTTT. It is translated as CASTQRAGGIGTDTQYF.

This clone has a single count. This chain uses TRBV6-1 with TRBJ2-1; D is possibly TRBD1 (5 bases). V was cut by 3 bases and J by 9 bases, with 6 bases left in between. The germline CDR1 and CDR2 sequences are MNHNS and SASEGT. The CDR3 has 11 residues. DNA for the CDR3: TGTGCCAGCAGTGAGGGGCTTGAGCAGTTCTTC. It specifies CASSEGLEQFF.

The chain uses TRBV9 and TRBJ2-7; tentatively, D is TRBD1 (6 bases). The CDR3 spans 16 residues. V lost 1 base, J lost 2 bases, and 16 bases lay in between. CDR1 is SGDLS and CDR2 is YYNGEE in the germline V gene. CDR3 residues: CASSVSSGASAYEQYF. The CDR3 DNA reads as TGTGCCAGCAGCGTAAGCTCAGGGGCCTCTGCCTACGAGCAGTACTTC.

In this sample, this clone turned up many times. The CDR3 reads CASSPTSEAEQFF. CDR3 bases: TGTGCCAGCAGTCCCACTAGCGAGGCTGAGCAGTTCTTC. The rearrangement joins TRBV6-4 to TRBJ2-1, with 7 bases fitting TRBD2. The CDR3 extends over 13 amino acids. Germline CDR1 MRHNA, CDR2 SNTAGT. Trimming removed 5 bases from V and 9 bases from J; junction bases left unmatched: 7.

The genes are TRBV7-9 and TRBJ1-1; no reliable D call. V was shortened by 2 bases and J by 8 bases, with 12 bases between the two germline ends. Germline CDR1 is SEHNR and CDR2 is FQNEAQ (reference sequence). The CDR3 has 13 residues. The CDR3, as DNA: TGTGCCAGCAGCTTAACAGAGTCTTTAGAAGCTTTCTTT. Its translation is CASSLTESLEAFF.

CDR3 DNA: TGTGCCAGCAGTCCCAGGCAGGGGGCGCAGAATGACTACACCTTC. Protein: CASSPRQGAQNDYTF. The V and J genes are TRBV6-6 and TRBJ1-2, with TRBD1 matching 8 bases. J gave up 10 bases and V 5 bases, and 15 bases lay outside the gene matches. The CDR3 contains 15 residues. The V gene's germline CDR1 is MNHNY and CDR2 SVGAGI (reference sequence).

This clone was observed a few times. This chain links TRBV18 with TRBJ2-7; TRBD2 might be the D (6 bases). V dropped 3 bases and J dropped 3 bases, with 21 bases sitting between them. Germline CDR1 is KGHSH and CDR2 is LQKENI. The CDR3 is 17 residues long. The CDR3 sequence: CASSPGGWSDDYYEQYF. CDR3 coding DNA: TGTGCCAGCTCACCCGGAGGGTGGTCAGACGACTACTACGAGCAGTACTTC.

V gene TRBV5-6 combines with J gene TRBJ2-7; perhaps TRBD1 as D (6 bases). From germline, CDR1 is SGHDT and CDR2 YYEEEE. The CDR3 contains 12 residues. Between the trimmed V and J ends, which lost 4 bases and 3 bases, there was a span of 8 bases. This CDR3 reads CASSPRGYEQYF. The CDR3, as DNA: TGTGCCAGCAGCCCCAGGGGCTACGAGCAGTACTTC.

This chain joins TRBV11-2 and TRBJ2-5, with a tentative D call TRBD2 (7 bases). CDR3 size: 17 residues. V was pared by 1 base and J by 3 bases, with 18 bases between. Germline V gene lookup returns CDR1 SGHAT and CDR2 FQNNGV. The DNA for the CDR3 is TGTGCCAGCAGCTTAGGCGGGTGGGGGGGCTCAGAAGAGACCCAGTACTTC. Its translation: CASSLGGWGGSEETQYF.

This clone turned up a few times. The chain combines TRBV5-1 with TRBJ2-7; 8 nucleotides agree with TRBD1. V lost 2 bases to trimming and J lost 0 bases; unmatched junction nucleotides: 10. This CDR3 contains 17 residues. Per the germline V gene, CDR1 is SGHRS and CDR2 is YFSETQ. The CDR3 DNA reads TGCGCCAGCAGCTTCTTACAGGGGGTAAGGGGCTCCTACGAGCAGTACTTC. Protein product: CASSFLQGVRGSYEQYF.

The V gene is TRBV6-1, the J gene TRBJ2-3, with a weak D call TRBD2 (7 bases). Trimming removed 0 bases at V and 3 bases at J, with 19 bases between. This CDR3 region has 18 residues. Germline CDR1 reads MNHNS; CDR2 reads SASEGT. In nucleotides, the CDR3 is TGTGCCAGCAGTGAAGCGCGTTCGTTTCGGGGGGCGACAGATACGCAGTATTTT. Its protein is CASSEARSFRGATDTQYF.

This clone was counted only a few times. CDR3 region: CASSEIQQVNTEAFF. DNA for the CDR3: TGTGCCAGCAGTGAAATTCAACAGGTGAACACTGAAGCTTTCTTT. The rearrangement joins TRBV2 to TRBJ1-1, with a tentative D call TRBD1 (5 bases). The CDR3 is 15 amino acids. Trimming took off 2 bases at V and 0 bases at J, with 10 bases between the two ends. Germline CDR1 and CDR2: SNHLY and FYNNEI. Full variable domain (missing parts from reference TRBV2 and TRBJ1-1): EPEVTQTPSHQVTQMGQEVILRCVPISNHLYFYWYRQILGQKVEFLVSFYNNEISEKSEIFDDQFSVERPDGSNFTLKIRSTKLEDSAMYFCASSEIQQVNTEAFFGQGTRLTVV.

This clone was picked up a small number of times. V usage is TRBV5-1 and J usage is TRBJ1-1, with 10 positions matching TRBD1. With 0 bases clipped from V and 0 bases from J, the junction kept 2 bases outside the gene matches. CDR1 and CDR2 from the germline V gene are SGHRS and YFSETQ. The CDR3 runs 16 residues. The CDR3 protein is CASSLVGTGVNTEAFF. Written as DNA, the CDR3 is TGCGCCAGCAGCTTGGTGGGGACAGGGGTGAACACTGAAGCTTTCTTT.

The J gene is TRBJ2-7, the V gene TRBV27, with a tentative D call TRBD2 (5 bases). Trimming stripped 6 bases from V and 5 bases from J, with 20 bases between. The germline CDR1 and CDR2 sequences are MNHEY and SMNVEV (reference sequence). This CDR3 has 15 residues. Here the CDR3 DNA reads TGTGCCAGCAGCGAAAGAGACGGGGTTGGCGACGAGCAGTACTTC. It is translated as CASSERDGVGDEQYF.

Judged by abundance, this clone is medium-sized (0.01 to 0.1%). This chain connects TRBV4-3 to TRBJ2-3; maybe TRBD2 (6 bases). CDR1 LGHNA and CDR2 YSLEER come from the germline V gene. With 0 bases removed from V and 4 bases from J, the gap between germline ends came to 17 bases. This CDR3 region has 17 residues. The CDR3 reads CASSQEEIGEVSDTQYF. CDR3 nucleotide sequence: TGCGCCAGCAGCCAAGAGGAGATTGGGGAGGTGTCAGATACGCAGTATTTT.

This chain uses TRBV2 with TRBJ2-7; D perhaps matches TRBD2 (6 bases). The CDR3 has 11 residues. V was trimmed by 11 bases and J by 4 bases, leaving 12 bases between them. The V gene's germline CDR1 is SNHLY and CDR2 FYNNEI. The CDR3 reads CAGGGEYEQYF. The DNA of the CDR3 is TGTGCCGGCGGAGGGGAATACGAGCAGTACTTC.

This chain joins TRBV28 and TRBJ2-7; 13 positions agree with TRBD2. Germline CDR1 and CDR2: MDHEN and SYDVKM. The CDR3 length is 18 residues. The J segment lost 2 bases and the V segment lost 6 bases, leaving 13 bases of the junction unmatched. CDR3: CASRSTPGLAGLTYEQYF. CDR3 DNA sequence: TGTGCCAGCAGGTCAACACCGGGACTAGCGGGGCTAACCTACGAGCAGTACTTC.

V and J are TRBV19 and TRBJ1-1; 11 bases are shared with TRBD1. This CDR3 has 15 amino acids. V gave up 6 bases and J gave up 6 bases; unmatched junction bases: 9. Germline CDR1 is LNHDA and CDR2 is SQIVND (reference sequence). The CDR3 DNA is TGTGCCAGTAGATACGGGACAGGGGGAAGTCCTGAAGCTTTCTTT. Protein sequence: CASRYGTGGSPEAFF.

As regards this clone: A read error may produce the germline difference seen at one junction end. The J gene is TRBJ2-7, the V gene TRBV7-9; no clear D gene. This CDR3 spans 12 amino acids. Germline CDR1 reads SEHNR; CDR2 reads FQNEAQ (reference sequence). CDR3 bases: TGTTCCAGCAGCCCCGAGACCTACGAGCAGTACTTC. Amino acids: CSSSPETYEQYF.

J is TRBJ2-7 and V is TRBV28, with a possible D match to TRBD2 (5 bases). Germline V gene data show CDR1 as MDHEN and CDR2 as SYDVKM. This CDR3 region has 14 residues. Deletions cut 4 bases from V and 9 bases from J, with 19 bases between. In DNA form, the CDR3 reads TGTGCCAGCAGTTGGGTCGGGGATGTGTGGGGGCAGTACTTC. Translated, it gives CASSWVGDVWGQYF.

The chain joins TRBV7-2 to TRBJ2-3; D unclear. CDR3 size: 15 residues. Germline CDR1 reads SGHTA; CDR2 reads FQGNSA. Between the trimmed V and J ends, which lost 5 bases and 1 base, there was a span of 13 bases. The CDR3 here is CASSIGGARTDTQYF. CDR3 nucleotide sequence: TGTGCCAGCAGCATCGGCGGAGCCCGCACAGATACGCAGTATTTT.

There are a few counts of this clone. The chain employs TRBV4-3 and TRBJ2-1; 16 nucleotides agree with TRBD2. V was pared by 4 bases and J by 10 bases, with 10 bases of the junction left unmatched. From germline, CDR1 is LGHNA and CDR2 YSLEER. The CDR3 length is 17 residues. DNA for the CDR3: TGCGCCAGCAGCCTTCTCCTCGGGACTAGCGGGGGGGGAGAGCAGTTCTTC. This codes for CASSLLLGTSGGGEQFF.

V gene TRBV7-9 combines with J gene TRBJ2-3; D is uncertain. V lost 5 bases, J lost 6 bases, and 12 bases lay in between. This CDR3 has 13 amino acids. Germline V CDR1 and CDR2: SEHNR, FQNEAQ (reference sequence). The CDR3 here is CASSAAGWDTQYF. CDR3 DNA: TGTGCCAGCAGCGCGGCCGGATGGGATACGCAGTATTTT.